A selection of T cell receptor beta chains follows, all from one sample in a study of a mutant IDH1 vaccine in newly diagnosed glioma. TCRdb's table, derived via immunoSEQ multiplex PCR, lists solely in-frame clones and lacks some. The sample yields some 56,000 clones, about 91% seen once. Specimen: PBMCs, collected from a glioma patient treated with radiotherapy, temozolomide or both. Every receptor here comes from a man aged 50 to 59 with glioma. Both conserved end residues are part of each CDR3. Fields, in order: D gene, V gene, CDR3 protein. The D gene is left open where the match is weak.

D: TRBD2
V: TRBV4-1
CDR3: CASSLWTSGGTDTQYF

D: NA
V: TRBV19
CDR3: CASRASNQPQHF

D: TRBD2
V: TRBV11-2
CDR3: CASSLLAGGETQYF

D: NA
V: TRBV4-2
CDR3: CASSQDRGGAFEKLFF

D: NA
V: TRBV6-5
CDR3: CASSYSLRGAKNIQYF

D: TRBD2
V: TRBV5-4
CDR3: CASSGTGGGGNIQYF

D: NA
V: TRBV27
CDR3: CASSFLGSPPDTQYF

D: NA
V: TRBV7-9
CDR3: CASSLNTEAFF

D: NA
V: TRBV28
CDR3: CASSPWGRLSSYEQYF

D: NA
V: TRBV5-4
CDR3: CASSLAEGKVEQYF

D: TRBD2
V: TRBV7-9
CDR3: CASSRGTSGRTGNEQFF

D: TRBD1
V: TRBV29-1
CDR3: CSVPLRGTGSSYEQYF

D: NA
V: TRBV5-1
CDR3: CASSLEAGLRGYTF

D: NA
V: TRBV6-4
CDR3: CASSNDGTDTDTQYF

D: TRBD2
V: TRBV19
CDR3: CASTSGGAGTDTQYF

D: NA
V: TRBV7-8
CDR3: CASSATQGLLNQPQHF

D: TRBD2
V: TRBV28
CDR3: CASSPGLAGGPQQFF

D: NA
V: TRBV15
CDR3: CATSSHTSYEQYF